The 29 T cell receptor beta chains below all came from one sample that was sequenced in a study of blood T cell repertoires in COVID-19. Assay: immunoSEQ multiplex PCR; the TCRdb copy retains only in-frame clones and omits some. The data hold roughly 51,000 clones, with roughly 84% observed a single time. The sequenced sample consisted of peripheral blood. The receptor source for this set is a middle-aged man with active COVID-19.

The rearrangement links TRBV7-8 to TRBJ2-1, with D tentatively TRBD1 (5 bases). CDR1 and CDR2 from the germline V gene are SGHVS and FQNEAQ. Trimming left V 5 bases short and J 7 bases short, with 18 bases between. CDR3 length: 15 residues. The CDR3 nucleotides read TGTGCCAGCAGCATCCCCGGACAAGACCCTAATGAGCAGTTCTTC. Amino acid sequence: CASSIPGQDPNEQFF.

This sequence joins TRBV27 and TRBJ2-1, with 10 bases that match TRBD1. With 3 bases clipped from V and 9 bases from J, the junction kept 8 bases outside the gene matches. The CDR3 loop spans 15 amino acids. Germline CDR1 is MNHEY and CDR2 is SMNVEV (reference sequence). The CDR3 is CASSFVGTGVVEQFF. In nucleotides, the CDR3 is TGTGCCAGCAGTTTCGTAGGGACAGGGGTGGTTGAGCAGTTCTTC.

The chain has TRBV28 and TRBJ2-2, with 8 bases identical to TRBD1. CDR1 and CDR2 from the germline V gene are MDHEN and SYDVKM. V shed 3 bases, J shed 7 bases, and the junction held 7 bases outside the gene matches. The CDR3 loop spans 15 amino acids. CDR3 in DNA: TGTGCCAGCAGTTTTGCAGGGGGCGCAGACGGGGAGCTGTTTTTT. Amino acid sequence: CASSFAGGADGELFF. The full variable domain, rest sourced from reference TRBV28 and TRBJ2-2, is DVKVTQSSRYLVKRTGEKVFLECVQDMDHENMFWYRQDPGLGLRLIYFSYDVKMKEKGDIPEGYSVSREKKERFSLILESASTNQTSMYLCASSFAGGADGELFFGEGSRLTVL.

A single count supports this clone. This chain connects TRBV6-6 to TRBJ2-1, with TRBD2 identical over 10 bases. Trimming removed 2 bases from V and 6 bases from J; junction bases left unmatched: 4. The germline V gene encodes CDR1 MNHNY and CDR2 SVGAGI (reference sequence). The CDR3 has 15 amino acids. CDR3 DNA sequence: TGTGCCAGCAGTTACGGGGTAGCGGGAGGCAATGAGCAGTTCTTC. Translating gives CASSYGVAGGNEQFF.

The rearrangement uses TRBV6-2 or TRBV6-3 and TRBJ2-2, with D tentatively TRBD1 (6 bases). Deletions cut 2 bases from V and 13 bases from J, with 11 bases between. CDR1 is MNHEY, CDR2 SVGEGT, per germline. This CDR3 is 12 amino acids long. The CDR3 protein is CASSYQGYSLFF. The CDR3 coding sequence is TGTGCCAGCAGTTACCAGGGGTATTCGCTGTTTTTT.

This clone appeared once. This chain connects TRBV2 to TRBJ1-5; tentative D call: TRBD1 (5 bases). Germline loops: CDR1 SNHLY, CDR2 FYNNEI. The CDR3 loop spans 11 amino acids. Between the trimmed V and J ends, which lost 6 bases and 13 bases, there was a span of 13 bases. CDR3 sequence reads: CASSGRVGQHF. The CDR3 bases are TGTGCCAGCAGCGGCAGGGTGGGGCAGCATTTT.

This clone was recorded only once. The chain recombines TRBV2 with TRBJ2-7; TRBD1 matches 12 bases. The CDR3 is 17 residues long. Per the germline V gene, CDR1 is SNHLY and CDR2 is FYNNEI. V gave up 6 bases and J gave up 2 bases; unmatched junction bases: 11. CDR3 bases: TGTGCCAGCAGGGTAGGGACAGGGGGCGCGGGACCCTACGAGCAGTACTTC. Translating gives CASRVGTGGAGPYEQYF.

This clone occurred once. The rearrangement joins TRBV13 to TRBJ2-1; a possible D gene is TRBD2 (6 bases). This CDR3 comprises 17 residues. Germline V gene sequence: CDR1 PRHDT, CDR2 FYEKMQ (reference sequence). Trimming removed 5 bases at V and 6 bases at J, with 23 bases between. CDR3: CASSTSRDSSFLNEQFF. The CDR3 coding sequence is TGTGCCAGCAGCACCTCCCGGGACTCTTCTTTCCTCAATGAGCAGTTCTTC. Variable domain in full (rest from reference TRBV13 and TRBJ2-1): AAGVIQSPRHLIKEKRETATLKCYPIPRHDTVYWYQQGPGQDPQFLISFYEKMQSDKGSIPDRFSAQQFSDYHSELNMSSLELGDSALYFCASSTSRDSSFLNEQFFGPGTRLTVL.

The CDR3, as DNA: TGTGCCATCAGTGAGTCGTATACAGAGGGAGGCTACACCTTC. Protein product: CAISESYTEGGYTF. The J gene is TRBJ1-2, the V gene TRBV10-3; D ambiguous. Germline-derived CDR1 and CDR2 are ENHRY and SYGVKD. The CDR3 runs 14 residues. Trimming took off 0 bases at V and 8 bases at J, with 13 bases between the two ends.

The rearrangement links TRBV7-9 to TRBJ2-3; D is perhaps TRBD1 (5 bases). The length of the CDR3 is 14 residues. Per germline, CDR1 SEHNR and CDR2 FQNEAQ (reference sequence). V was trimmed by 8 bases and J by 0 bases, leaving 12 bases between them. Here the CDR3 DNA reads TGTGCCAGCTTCAGAGCAGGGAGCACAGATACGCAGTATTTT. Translation gives CASFRAGSTDTQYF.

The DNA for the CDR3 is TGCGCCAGCAGCTCAGGGCTCTTGCACACCGGGGAGCTGTTTTTT. Protein sequence: CASSSGLLHTGELFF. The chain is built from TRBV5-1 and TRBJ2-2; possible D gene TRBD1, 5 bases. Between the trimmed V and J ends, which lost 3 bases and 3 bases, there was a span of 12 bases. Per the germline V gene, CDR1 is SGHRS and CDR2 is YFSETQ. The CDR3 totals 15 residues. Filled out from reference TRBV5-1 and TRBJ2-2, the complete variable domain reads KAGVTQTPRYLIKTRGQQVTLSCSPISGHRSVSWYQQTPGQGLQFLFEYFSETQRNKGNFPGRFSGRQFSNSRSEMNVSTLELGDSALYLCASSSGLLHTGELFFGEGSRLTVL.

This clone has a single count. The genes are TRBV6-4 and TRBJ1-4, with 8 bases matching TRBD1. The CDR3 has 14 amino acids. Germline loops: CDR1 MRHNA, CDR2 SNTAGT. The V and J ends lost 6 bases and 7 bases, in that order; junction bases with no gene match: 7. In DNA, the CDR3 is TGTGCCAGCAGAATGGACAGGGAGAGTGAAAAACTGTTTTTT. Its translation: CASRMDRESEKLFF.

This chain links TRBV5-1 with TRBJ2-1, with 9 positions matching TRBD2. V lost 1 base to trimming and J lost 0 bases; unmatched junction nucleotides: 5. The germline gives CDR1 SGHRS, CDR2 YFSETQ. The CDR3 spans 17 residues. The CDR3 sequence: CASSLHSGGPSYNEQFF. CDR3 coding DNA: TGCGCCAGCAGCTTGCATAGCGGGGGCCCCTCCTACAATGAGCAGTTCTTC.

The chain is built from TRBV7-8 and TRBJ2-3, with D maybe TRBD1 (5 bases). V lost 2 bases, J lost 6 bases, and 9 bases lay in between. The CDR3 contains 13 residues. Germline CDR1 is SGHVS and CDR2 is FQNEAQ. This chain's CDR3 is CASSLPPGDTQYF. The CDR3 bases are TGTGCCAGCAGCTTACCCCCAGGGGATACGCAGTATTTT.

The rearrangement uses TRBV6-5 and TRBJ1-1; D possibly corresponds to TRBD1 (5 bases). Deletions cut 0 bases from V and 8 bases from J, with 16 bases between. Germline V lookup: CDR1 MNHEY, CDR2 SVGAGI. This CDR3 contains 15 residues. The CDR3 bases are TGTGCCAGCAGTTACTCGAGTTCAGCGGGGGTCGAAGCTTTCTTT. Protein product: CASSYSSSAGVEAFF.

The rearrangement links TRBV4-2 to TRBJ1-5, with D hard to call. The germline V gene encodes CDR1 LGHNA and CDR2 YNFKEQ. The ends were cut back, 1 base at V and 9 bases at J, with 10 bases in the middle. There are 13 residues in the CDR3. The CDR3 DNA sequence: TGTGCCAGCAGCCAAGCCTCCCCCGGGCCCCAGCATTTT. Its protein product is CASSQASPGPQHF.

The rearrangement links TRBV7-8 to TRBJ2-7, with a weak D call TRBD1 (7 bases). Germline CDR1 and CDR2: SGHVS and FQNEAQ. V lost 2 bases, J lost 2 bases, and 10 bases lay in between. This CDR3 has 14 amino acids. The CDR3 DNA reads TGTGCCAGCAGCTTAAGGAGGGGGCCCTACGAGCAGTACTTC. The encoded protein is CASSLRRGPYEQYF.

The chain links TRBV27 to TRBJ2-7, with 7 bases matching TRBD2. The CDR3 is made up of 14 amino acids. The germline CDR1 and CDR2 sequences are MNHEY and SMNVEV (reference sequence). Trimming cost V 4 bases and J 2 bases; bases outside gene matches: 5. In DNA form, the CDR3 reads TGTGCCAGCAGTTCCGGACTAGTACCCTACGAGCAGTACTTC. The encoded protein is CASSSGLVPYEQYF.

The gene calls are TRBV12-3 or TRBV12-4 and TRBJ1-1; D gene unclear. The CDR3 covers 13 residues. The V gene lost 4 bases and the J gene lost 0 bases, with 6 bases spanning the gap. As DNA, the CDR3 is TGTGCCAGCAGTTCACAACTGAACACTGAAGCTTTCTTT. Its protein product is CASSSQLNTEAFF.

This clone was counted a single time. This sequence joins TRBV2 and TRBJ2-1; TRBD1 agrees at 9 bases. The J segment lost 7 bases and the V segment lost 4 bases, leaving 8 bases of the junction unmatched. Germline values: CDR1 SNHLY, CDR2 FYNNEI. The CDR3 consists of 15 residues. DNA for the CDR3: TGTGCCAGCAGTGTCGGTTCCGGGACAGGGAATGAGCAGTTCTTC. Its protein product is CASSVGSGTGNEQFF. Filled out from reference TRBV2 and TRBJ2-1, the complete variable domain reads EPEVTQTPSHQVTQMGQEVILRCVPISNHLYFYWYRQILGQKVEFLVSFYNNEISEKSEIFDDQFSVERPDGSNFTLKIRSTKLEDSAMYFCASSVGSGTGNEQFFGPGTRLTVL.

V is TRBV3-1 (or the pseudogene TRBV3-2) and J is TRBJ2-7; 8 bases are shared with TRBD2. Germline trimming cut 0 bases from V and 6 bases from J; bases unmatched to any gene: 7. The CDR3 is 15 residues long. Germline assignment: CDR1 LGHDT and CDR2 YNNKEL (reference sequence). In DNA form, the CDR3 reads TGTGCCAGCAGCCAAGATCGCGGACTAGCAGTCGAGCAGTACTTC. Protein: CASSQDRGLAVEQYF.

This chain uses TRBV5-1 with TRBJ2-7; TRBD2 is a possible D gene (5 bases). The CDR3 is 15 residues long. Per germline, CDR1 SGHRS and CDR2 YFSETQ. V lost 4 bases, J lost 3 bases, and 17 bases lay in between. Here the CDR3 DNA reads TGCGCCAGCAGCCCGGCTGGAGGAAAGGGCTACGAGCAGTACTTC. Translation gives CASSPAGGKGYEQYF. The entire variable domain, with the rest obtained from reference TRBV5-1 and TRBJ2-7, is as follows: KAGVTQTPRYLIKTRGQQVTLSCSPISGHRSVSWYQQTPGQGLQFLFEYFSETQRNKGNFPGRFSGRQFSNSRSEMNVSTLELGDSALYLCASSPAGGKGYEQYFGPGTRLTVT.

The chain has TRBV5-4 and TRBJ1-2; D is uncertain. V lost 0 bases and J lost 7, with 13 bases in between. Looked up from germline, CDR1 is SGHNT and CDR2 is YYREEE (reference sequence). CDR3 length equals 14 residues. The CDR3 DNA reads TGTGCCAGCAGCTTGGGTGGGCAGCACTTTGGCTACACCTTC. It codes for CASSLGGQHFGYTF.

This clone is a singleton in its sample. This chain joins TRBV18 and TRBJ1-2; 9 bases line up with TRBD1. V trimming: 3 bases; J trimming: 7 bases; junction bases outside the gene matches: 12. Germline values: CDR1 KGHSH, CDR2 LQKENI. This CDR3 contains 16 residues. This CDR3 is CASSPDPRQGGGGYTF. The CDR3 DNA reads TGTGCCAGCTCACCGGACCCCCGACAGGGGGGAGGTGGCTACACCTTC.

At least ten counts were recorded for this clone. The chain joins TRBV19 to TRBJ2-7, with D perhaps TRBD2 (5 bases). The ends were cut back, 3 bases at V and 4 bases at J, with 10 bases in the middle. Germline V gene lookup returns CDR1 LNHDA and CDR2 SQIVND (reference sequence). This CDR3 region has 13 residues. DNA for the CDR3: TGTGCCAGTAGTATCTTTACGGGGTACGAGCAGTACTTC. This translates into CASSIFTGYEQYF. Based on the CDR3 plus reference TRBV19 and TRBJ2-7, the full variable domain is DGGITQSPKYLFRKEGQNVTLSCEQNLNHDAMYWYRQDPGQGLRLIYYSQIVNDFQKGDIAEGYSVSREKKESFPLTVTSAQKNPTAFYLCASSIFTGYEQYFGPGTRLTVT.

This clone was detected once. This chain links TRBV6-2 or TRBV6-3 with TRBJ2-5, with a weak D call TRBD2 (6 bases). The CDR3 runs to 13 residues. Trimming removed 4 bases at V and 7 bases at J, with 13 bases between. CDR1 and CDR2 from the germline V gene are MNHEY and SVGEGT. The CDR3 DNA sequence: TGTGCCAGCAGTTCTGCGGGACCAGGGACCCAGTACTTC. Translating it yields CASSSAGPGTQYF.

The chain carries TRBV7-2 and TRBJ1-2; D unclear. V was cut by 3 bases and J by 4 bases, with 12 bases left in between. The CDR3 spans 14 residues. CDR1 and CDR2 from the germline V gene are SGHTA and FQGNSA. The CDR3 coding sequence is TGTGCCAGCAGCTTTAGTCCCGACTTCTATGGCTACACCTTC. Translated, it gives CASSFSPDFYGYTF.

For the CDR3, the DNA is TGTGCCAGTGGACAGGGGATGGATACTGAAGCTTTCTTT. As protein: CASGQGMDTEAFF. This chain connects TRBV19 to TRBJ1-1; 9 bases fit TRBD1. The CDR3 sequence is 13 residues long. V shed 8 bases and J 5 bases; nucleotides not matched to a gene: 6. Germline CDR1 and CDR2: LNHDA and SQIVND (reference sequence).

The V gene is TRBV19, the J gene TRBJ1-1; TRBD1 matches at 9 bases. The J segment lost 6 bases and the V segment lost 6 bases, leaving 11 bases of the junction unmatched. This CDR3 comprises 15 residues. Per the germline V gene, CDR1 is LNHDA and CDR2 is SQIVND (reference sequence). CDR3 in amino acids: CASSKQGQGWAEAFF. The CDR3 coding sequence is TGTGCCAGTAGCAAACAGGGACAGGGTTGGGCTGAAGCTTTCTTT. Full variable domain (rest looked up from reference TRBV19 and TRBJ1-1): DGGITQSPKYLFRKEGQNVTLSCEQNLNHDAMYWYRQDPGQGLRLIYYSQIVNDFQKGDIAEGYSVSREKKESFPLTVTSAQKNPTAFYLCASSKQGQGWAEAFFGQGTRLTVV.